One TCR beta chain is described in this entry. Seattle patient enrollment occurred during active infection, with longitudinal follow-up thereafter. This specimen comes from a study of blood T cell repertoires in COVID-19. How the authors handled the data: Counts of nucleated cells, estimated from reference gene primer amplification, were obtained. The data were produced by immunoSEQ multiplex PCR, yet TCRdb's version contains in-frame clones alone and is incomplete. V and J calls and clone size are copied from that table; D and trimming were computed from the DNA. The sample carries approximately 290,000 clones, about 89% recorded once. This TCR was sampled from a woman aged 25 to 39 with COVID-19, enrolled during active disease. The specimen sequenced was peripheral blood.

DNA for the CDR3: TGTGCCAGCAGCTCTATCCCGGGACAGGGGAATGAAAAACTGTTTTTT. Its protein product is CASSSIPGQGNEKLFF. The chain combines TRBV7-9 with TRBJ1-4; TRBD1 matches at 10 bases. Germline values: CDR1 SEHNR, CDR2 FQNEAQ (reference sequence). With 4 bases clipped from V and 5 bases from J, the junction kept 7 bases outside the gene matches. This CDR3 spans 16 amino acids.